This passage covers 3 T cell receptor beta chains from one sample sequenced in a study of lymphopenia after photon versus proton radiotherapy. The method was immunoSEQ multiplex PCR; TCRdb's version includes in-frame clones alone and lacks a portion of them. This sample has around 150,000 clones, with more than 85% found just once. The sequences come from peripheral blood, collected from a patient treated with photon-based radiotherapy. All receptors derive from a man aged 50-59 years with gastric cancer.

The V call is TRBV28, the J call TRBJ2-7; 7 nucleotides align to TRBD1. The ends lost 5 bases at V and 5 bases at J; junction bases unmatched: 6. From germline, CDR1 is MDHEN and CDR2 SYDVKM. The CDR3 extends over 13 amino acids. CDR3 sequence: CASSDRVPNEQYF. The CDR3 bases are TGTGCCAGCAGTGACAGGGTCCCTAACGAGCAGTACTTC.

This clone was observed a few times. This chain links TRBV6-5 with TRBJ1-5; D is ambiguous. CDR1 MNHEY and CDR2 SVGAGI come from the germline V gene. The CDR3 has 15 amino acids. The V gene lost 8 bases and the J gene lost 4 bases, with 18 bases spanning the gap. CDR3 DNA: TGTGCCAGCGCAAAAGGACGGGCACCTAATCAGCCCCAGCATTTT. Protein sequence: CASAKGRAPNQPQHF.

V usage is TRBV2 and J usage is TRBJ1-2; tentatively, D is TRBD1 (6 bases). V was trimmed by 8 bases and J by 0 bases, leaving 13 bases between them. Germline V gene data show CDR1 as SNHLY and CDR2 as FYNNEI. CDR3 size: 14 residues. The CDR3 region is CASVPGGTNYGYTF. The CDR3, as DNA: TGTGCCAGCGTACCTGGGGGCACTAACTATGGCTACACCTTC.